This T cell receptor beta chain is from a study of blood T cell repertoires in COVID-19. Study-level information: Specimens from acute and convalescent COVID-19 originated in the United States, Italy and Spain. Sample material is recorded as cDNA or gDNA derived from T cells, B-cell-depleted T cells, or PBMCs.

Authors' processing steps: Amplification of reference gene primers provided the estimated nucleated cell counts. The table came from immunoSEQ multiplex PCR; TCRdb's copy has only in-frame clones and leaves some out. V and J calls and clone size come straight from that table; D and trimming were deduced from the DNA. Of around 370,000 clones in the sample, roughly 90% are singletons; the top ten hold about 7%. Material for sequencing was peripheral blood. This clonotype was obtained from a young man with active or convalescent COVID-19.

CDR3 sequence (DNA): TGTGCCAGCAGCAACAGGGCTGGTGGCTACACCTTC. Residues: CASSNRAGGYTF. The chain employs TRBV27 and TRBJ1-2, with D possibly being TRBD1 (6 bases). V was pared by 6 bases and J by 7 bases, with 12 bases between. CDR3 size: 12 residues. Germline V gene data show CDR1 as MNHEY and CDR2 as SMNVEV (reference sequence).